A selection of T cell receptor beta chains follows, all from one sample in a study of Graves' ophthalmopathy and Graves' hyperthyroidism. TCRdb called the multiplex PCR reads again in MiXCR, with one record for every CDR3 protein. The sample includes about 620,000 distinct CDR3 sequences, over 20% of them seen just once. The sequenced material came from peripheral blood. These receptors were collected from a woman aged 18-35 years with stable Graves' hyperthyroidism. Some clones in this sample may be carry-over from other donors' samples. Both conserved end residues are part of each CDR3. The D gene is left open where the match is weak. Only some rows state a clone size, as once, few, many or a class for expanded clones.

J gene | D gene | V gene | clone size | CDR3 DNA | CDR3 protein
TRBJ1-2 | TRBD1 | TRBV6-1 | few | TGTGCCAGCAGTACGACACAGGGGGGCTATGGCTACACCTTC | CASSTTQGGYGYTF
TRBJ1-1 | . | TRBV9 | . | TGTGCCAGCAGCGTAGAGGCCTCCCCGTGGGGCACTGAAGCTTTCTTT | CASSVEASPWGTEAFF
TRBJ1-1 | . | TRBV10-3 | many | TGTGCCATCAGTGAGTCGACGGGTGCGGGCGCTGAAGCTTTCTTT | CAISESTGAGAEAFF
TRBJ1-2 | TRBD1 | TRBV24-1 | . | TGTGCCACCAGTGATCCTCGGACAGGAAACTATGGCTACACCTTC | CATSDPRTGNYGYTF
TRBJ1-2 | . | TRBV20-1 | . | TGCAGTGCTAGAGATGACAGTAACTATGGCTACACCTTC | CSARDDSNYGYTF
TRBJ1-2 | . | TRBV4-1 | few | TGCGCCAGCAGCGCCCGACAGGAACCTAACTATGGCTACACCTTC | CASSARQEPNYGYTF
TRBJ2-5 | . | TRBV7-9 | many | TGTGCCAGCAGCGCGCGCGCGGGCCTAAACCAGGAGACCCAGTACTTC | CASSARAGLNQETQYF
TRBJ1-5 | . | TRBV27 | many | TGTGCCAGCAGTACAACCGGGACAAGAAATCAGCCCCAGCATTTT | CASSTTGTRNQPQHF
TRBJ1-6 | . | TRBV27 | many | TGTGCCAGCAGGTACAGGGCGTCCTATAATTCACCCCTCCACTTT | CASRYRASYNSPLHF
TRBJ2-7 | TRBD1 | TRBV2 | many | TGTGCCAGCAGAGCCTCCGGGACAGGGGTATACGAGCAGTACTTC | CASRASGTGVYEQYF
TRBJ2-5 | . | TRBV7-6 | many | TGTGCCAGCAGCTTACAGGCCGAGACCCAGTACTTC | CASSLQAETQYF
TRBJ1-5 | . | TRBV7-3 | many | TGTGCCAGCAGCCCTAAGATAGGGTATAGCAATCAGCCCCAGCATTTT | CASSPKIGYSNQPQHF
TRBJ1-1 | . | TRBV7-3 | many | TGTGCCAGCAGCTCCGGACCCACCACTGAAGCTTTCTTT | CASSSGPTTEAFF
TRBJ2-5 | . | TRBV30 | many | TGTGCCTGGACGAGAGCGGGCCCCGAGACCCAGTACTTC | CAWTRAGPETQYF
TRBJ2-5 | TRBD1 | TRBV29-1 | . | TGCAGCGTTGAGAAGCAGGGGGCGCAGACCCAGTACTTC | CSVEKQGAQTQYF
TRBJ1-4 | . | TRBV12-3/TRBV12-4 | few | TGTGCCAGCACCCCGCGGATGAGTGAAAAACTGTTTTTT | CASTPRMSEKLFF
TRBJ2-7 | TRBD2 | TRBV7-9 | many | TGTGCCAGCAGCTCATTACTAGCGGGGACCTACGAGCAGTACTTC | CASSSLLAGTYEQYF
TRBJ2-2 | TRBD2 | TRBV15 | many | TGTGCCACCAGCAGAGGGGGCGGGAGGGCGAAGACCGGGGAGCTGTTTTTT | CATSRGGGRAKTGELFF
TRBJ1-2 | . | TRBV6-1 | many | TGTGCCAGCAGTGAAGCGCACAGCGGGCCTAACTATGGCTACACCTTC | CASSEAHSGPNYGYTF
TRBJ2-7 | . | TRBV18 | . | TGTGCCAGCTCACGGGCACGGTTATACGAGCAGTACTTC | CASSRARLYEQYF
TRBJ1-2 | TRBD1 | TRBV5-1 | . | TGCGCCAGCAGCAAACAACAGGGGGGAGACTATGGCTACACCTTC | CASSKQQGGDYGYTF
TRBJ1-5 | . | TRBV28 | once | TGTGCCAGCAGTTTTTCAGGGCGTAACAATCAGCCCCAGCATTTT | CASSFSGRNNQPQHF
TRBJ1-1 | . | TRBV7-3 | . | TGTGCCAGCAGGGCTTTACTTGGAGCTTTCTTT | CASRALLGAFF
TRBJ1-1 | . | TRBV30 | . | TGTGCCTGGGGCTTCAGGGGTTTT | CAWGFRGF
TRBJ2-5 | TRBD1 | TRBV25-1 | . | TGTGCCAGCAGAGCCGACAGGGACCAAGAGACCCAGTACTTC | CASRADRDQETQYF
TRBJ2-7 | . | TRBV20-1 | many | TGCAGTGCTAGAGCCCCCCTGGGACGGAATTACTACGAGCAGTACTTC | CSARAPLGRNYYEQYF
TRBJ2-7 | . | TRBV6-1 | . | TGTGCCGCCTCCTACGAGCAGTACTTC | CAASYEQYF
TRBJ1-6 | TRBD1 | TRBV9 | many | TGTGCCAGCAGCGCGACAGGGGTCGGCTATAATTCACCCCTCCACTTT | CASSATGVGYNSPLHF
TRBJ1-1 | . | TRBV27 | . | TGTGCCAGCAGTTCCGCAGGGCTTAGTAACACTGAAGCTTTCTTT | CASSSAGLSNTEAFF
TRBJ2-5 | . | TRBV7-2 | . | TGTGCCAGCAGCCTCCCAATGGGCGGCGGGGAGACCCAGTACTTC | CASSLPMGGGETQYF
TRBJ1-3 | TRBD1 | TRBV6-1 | . | TGTGCCAGCAGGTCCGGGACAGGGGGCTCTGGAAACACCATATATTTT | CASRSGTGGSGNTIYF
TRBJ1-1 | . | TRBV6-1 | many | TGTGCCAGCACTCCGGGGGGGGGCACTGAAGCTTTCTTT | CASTPGGGTEAFF
TRBJ1-5 | TRBD1 | TRBV4-1 | many | TGCGCCAGCAGCCAAGGGGACAGGAATCAGCCCCAGCATTTT | CASSQGDRNQPQHF
TRBJ1-2 | . | TRBV20-1 | . | TGCAGTGCTAGAGAAAGTACGGCTCATGGCTACACCTTC | CSARESTAHGYTF
TRBJ2-7 | . | TRBV28 | . | TGTGCCAGCAGACCCCCCAGGGTTCTGGCCGAGCAGTACTTC | CASRPPRVLAEQYF
TRBJ1-5 | TRBD1 | TRBV6-1 | many | TGTGCCACGAGGGGACAGGGCGTCTGTAGCAATCAGCCCCAGCATTTT | CATRGQGVCSNQPQHF
TRBJ2-2 | . | TRBV24-1 | many | TGTGCCACCTCTACAGACACCGGGGAGCTGTTTTTT | CATSTDTGELFF
TRBJ2-5 | TRBD1 | TRBV20-1 | many | TGCAGTGCTTCCGGGACAGGGACCGGGGAGACCCAGTACTTC | CSASGTGTGETQYF
TRBJ1-2 | . | TRBV20-1 | many | TGCAGTGCTAGGGAGGACAGCTACTATGGCTACACCTTC | CSAREDSYYGYTF
TRBJ1-6 | TRBD1 | TRBV10-3 | many | TGTGCCAGCCGAAATAGGGACAGCGATAATTCACCCCTCCACTTT | CASRNRDSDNSPLHF